The clone carrying this T cell receptor (beta chain) was counted between two and nine times. Its target is not known. This sample is part of a study of blood T cells in healthy people across ages. Study findings and constraints: Roughly linear declines in TCR beta diversity per million T cells occurred with age.

The CDR3 totals 14 residues. After removal of 8 bases from V and 3 bases from J, the junction contained 2 bases not matched to a gene. Germline V lookup: CDR1 MNHEY, CDR2 SMNVEV (reference sequence). A second about 6 to 11 cycle PCR used barcoded and J-beta primers. TCRdb redid the calling of the 5' RACE reads with MiXCR, one entry per CDR3 protein. The data show more than 650,000 distinct CDR3 sequences, with 25% to 30% seen just once and over 2.5% held by the top ten. These data were also reused for a study on T cells of mothers and their children.

Sample: blood. The chain recombines TRBV27 with TRBJ2-1, with 12 bases matching TRBD2. The clonotype comes from a boy between 5 and 17 years old in good health. In DNA, the CDR3 is TGTGCCAGCGGACTAGCGGGGTTCTACAATGAGCAGTTCTTC. This codes for CASGLAGFYNEQFF.